One sample yielded the 19 T cell receptor beta chains listed below, sequenced in a study of T cell repertoires in cytomegalovirus infection. TCRdb passed the reads through MiXCR, listing each CDR3 protein once. Of roughly 200,000 distinct CDR3 sequences listed, about 38% were seen once; the top ten hold 59%. The antigens of these receptors remain unknown. The material sequenced was CD8+ T cells from cultured PBMCs, taken from culture after CMV antigen stimulation. The receptors stem from a human donor in good health (CMV status not recorded). Some clones in this sample may be carry-over from other donors' samples.

In the case of this clonotype: A much larger clone sits a single nucleotide away, making a read error possible. The gene calls are TRBV19 and TRBJ2-2, with D maybe TRBD1 (5 bases). The V gene's germline CDR1 is LNHDA and CDR2 SQIVND (reference sequence). The CDR3 totals 16 residues. In DNA form, the CDR3 reads TGTACCAGTAGTATAGGGGCCCGAAGGTACACCGGGGAGCTGTTTTTT. Its protein product is CTSSIGARRYTGELFF.

CDR3 loop: CASSLGARSSYEQYF. CDR3 DNA sequence: TGTGCCAGCAGTTTAGGGGCTCGGAGCTCCTACGAGCAGTACTTC. The chain links TRBV27 to TRBJ2-7; TRBD1 might be the D (5 bases). Trimming took 2 bases from V and 0 from J, leaving 11 bases between them. CDR3 size: 15 residues. Germline V gene lookup returns CDR1 MNHEY and CDR2 SMNVEV (reference sequence).

V and J are TRBV7-3 and TRBJ2-1, with 15 bases fitting TRBD2. This CDR3 region has 17 residues. V was pared by 4 bases and J by 4 bases, with 5 bases of the junction left unmatched. Germline V gene sequence: CDR1 SGHTA, CDR2 FQGTGA. For the CDR3, the DNA is TGTGCCAGCAGCTCGCGGACTAGCGGGGGGGTTTACAATGAGCAGTTCTTC. The encoded protein is CASSSRTSGGVYNEQFF.

This sequence joins TRBV7-6 and TRBJ2-5; D is possibly TRBD2 (6 bases). The CDR3 is made up of 14 amino acids. The germline V gene encodes CDR1 SGHVS and CDR2 FNYEAQ. Trimming shortened V by 2 bases and J by 5 bases, and 12 bases separated the two germline ends. CDR3: CASSLMGEEETQYF. In DNA form, the CDR3 reads TGTGCCAGCAGCTTAATGGGGGAGGAGGAGACCCAGTACTTC.

This clonotype showed up just a few times. V gene TRBV6-6 combines with J gene TRBJ2-3; TRBD2 matches 9 bases. Germline V gene lookup returns CDR1 MNHNY and CDR2 SVGAGI (reference sequence). With V trimmed by 8 bases and J by 5 bases, 11 bases remained unmatched. The CDR3 runs to 15 residues. DNA for the CDR3: TGTGCCAGCGTTAGGCGGGAGGGCCGAGGAGATACGCAGTATTTT. As protein: CASVRREGRGDTQYF.

This clonotype occurred a few times. The genes are TRBV28 and TRBJ2-5; 13 nucleotides line up with TRBD2. V trimming: 4 bases; J trimming: 5 bases; junction bases outside the gene matches: 7. This CDR3 comprises 16 residues. Germline V gene sequence: CDR1 MDHEN, CDR2 SYDVKM. CDR3 bases: TGTGCCAGCAGTTCAGGACTAGCGGGAGCAACGGAGACCCAGTACTTC. As protein: CASSSGLAGATETQYF. Drawing the rest from reference TRBV28 and TRBJ2-5, the complete variable domain is DVKVTQSSRYLVKRTGEKVFLECVQDMDHENMFWYRQDPGLGLRLIYFSYDVKMKEKGDIPEGYSVSREKKERFSLILESASTNQTSMYLCASSSGLAGATETQYFGPGTRLLVL.

The rearrangement uses TRBV29-1 and TRBJ1-2; 8 bases agree with TRBD1. Germline lookup yields CDR1 SQVTM and CDR2 ANQGSEA. The CDR3 consists of 12 residues. The V gene end was trimmed by 6 bases and the J gene end by 4 bases; junction bases not matched to a gene: 4. The CDR3 coding sequence is TGCAGCGTAAACACAGGGGGCTATGGCTACACCTTC. This encodes CSVNTGGYGYTF. Full variable domain (missing parts from reference TRBV29-1 and TRBJ1-2): SAVISQKPSRDICQRGTSLTIQCQVDSQVTMMFWYRQQPGQSLTLIATANQGSEATYESGFVIDKFPISRPNLTFSTLTVSNMSPEDSSIYLCSVNTGGYGYTFGSGTRLTVV.

This clonotype was detected only a few times. The chain recombines TRBV7-6 with TRBJ2-5, with 11 bases lining up with TRBD2. The germline CDR1 and CDR2 sequences are SGHVS and FNYEAQ. V shed 5 bases and J 2 bases; nucleotides not matched to a gene: 13. This CDR3 region has 18 residues. The CDR3 loop is CASSPPGLAAVPQETQYF. The CDR3 DNA reads as TGTGCCAGCAGCCCTCCGGGACTAGCGGCCGTTCCTCAAGAGACCCAGTACTTC.

V and J are TRBV20-1 and TRBJ2-7; D is ambiguous. Germline CDR1 reads DFQATT; CDR2 reads SNEGSKA (reference sequence). This CDR3 region has 14 residues. Deletions cut 2 bases from V and 0 bases from J, with 11 bases between. The CDR3 here is CSARLQRNSYEQYF. The CDR3 nucleotides are TGCAGTGCTAGACTGCAACGGAACTCCTACGAGCAGTACTTC.

V usage is TRBV12-5 and J usage is TRBJ1-1; the D gene is possibly TRBD1 (5 bases). The CDR3 length is 12 residues. CDR1 and CDR2 from the germline V gene are LGHNT and FRNRAP. Trimming shortened V by 6 bases and J by 3 bases, and 8 bases separated the two germline ends. The CDR3, as DNA: TGTGCTAGTGGGCAGGGTTACACTGAAGCTTTCTTT. Translation: CASGQGYTEAFF.

The CDR3 DNA sequence: TGTGCCGTCGGGGGCACAGGGAGCTATGGCTACACCTTC. It translates to CAVGGTGSYGYTF. This chain uses TRBV10-3 with TRBJ1-2, with D possibly being TRBD1 (6 bases). Looked up from germline, CDR1 is ENHRY and CDR2 is SYGVKD. V shed 11 bases and J shed 4 bases, with 17 bases lying between them. This CDR3 has 13 residues.

This sequence joins TRBV30 and TRBJ2-7; D is ambiguous. Trimming removed 6 bases from V and 3 bases from J, with 9 bases in between. This CDR3 is built from 11 residues. Germline V CDR1 and CDR2: GTSNPN, SVGIG (reference sequence). The DNA for the CDR3 is TGTGCCTGTCAAGAAGGCTACGAGCAGTACTTC. Translating it yields CACQEGYEQYF. The full variable domain, with the rest looked up from reference TRBV30 and TRBJ2-7, is SQTIHQWPATLVQPVGSPLSLECTVEGTSNPNLYWYRQAAGRGLQLLFYSVGIGQISSEVPQNLSASRPQDRQFILSSKKLLLSDSGFYLCACQEGYEQYFGPGTRLTVT.

The chain links TRBV11-1 to TRBJ2-5; TRBD1 matches at 10 bases. Germline CDR1 SGHAT, CDR2 FQDESV (reference sequence). This CDR3 has 15 residues. V shed 5 bases, J shed 5 bases, and the junction held 8 bases outside the gene matches. The chain's CDR3 is CASSPRQGAWETQYF. The CDR3 DNA is TGTGCCAGCAGCCCGAGACAGGGGGCTTGGGAGACCCAGTACTTC. The full variable domain, rest sourced from reference TRBV11-1 and TRBJ2-5, is EAEVAQSPRYKITEKSQAVAFWCDPISGHATLYWYRQILGQGPELLVQFQDESVVDDSQLPKDRFSAERLKGVDSTLKIQPAELGDSAMYLCASSPRQGAWETQYFGPGTRLLVL.

The chain is built from TRBV12-3 or TRBV12-4 and TRBJ2-1; no reliable D call. This CDR3 has 13 residues. Trimming removed 2 bases at V and 5 bases at J, with 7 bases between. In nucleotides, the CDR3 is TGTGCCAGCAGTTTAAAAAAGAACAATGAGCAGTTCTTC. This codes for CASSLKKNNEQFF.

The chain uses TRBV7-6 and TRBJ2-1, with 8 bases identical to TRBD2. This CDR3 has 15 amino acids. Germline CDR1 SGHVS, CDR2 FNYEAQ. The V gene end was trimmed by 5 bases and the J gene end by 7 bases; junction bases not matched to a gene: 10. The CDR3 DNA follows: TGTGCCAGCAGCCAAATAGCGGGGCCTTGGAATGAGCAGTTCTTC. Its protein is CASSQIAGPWNEQFF. The full variable domain, completed using reference TRBV7-6 and TRBJ2-1, is GAGVSQSPRYKVTKRGQDVALRCDPISGHVSLYWYRQALGQGPEFLTYFNYEAQQDKSGLPNDRFSAERPEGSISTLTIQRTEQRDSAMYRCASSQIAGPWNEQFFGPGTRLTVL.

This clonotype appeared many times. The chain carries TRBV7-4 and TRBJ1-6, with D tentatively TRBD1 (5 bases). This CDR3 has 16 residues. Germline assignment: CDR1 SGHVT and CDR2 SQSDAQ. The ends were cut back, 3 bases at V and 4 bases at J, with 13 bases in the middle. This chain's CDR3 is CASSFKRGQYNSPLHF. The DNA of the CDR3 is TGTGCCAGCAGCTTTAAAAGGGGTCAATATAATTCACCCCTCCACTTT. Combining the CDR3 with reference TRBV7-4 and TRBJ1-6 gives the whole variable domain GAGVSQSPRYKVAKRGRDVALRCDSISGHVTLYWYRQTLGQGSEVLTYSQSDAQRDKSGRPSGRFSAERPERSVSTLKIQRTEQGDSAVYLCASSFKRGQYNSPLHFGNGTRLTVT.

This chain joins TRBV27 and TRBJ1-2; no clear D gene. Trimming left V 4 bases short and J 0 bases short, with 15 bases between. The germline CDR1 and CDR2 sequences are MNHEY and SMNVEV (reference sequence). The CDR3 has 16 amino acids. The CDR3 DNA is TGTGCCAGCAGTTCCTCCGCGGGAGACGCTAACTATGGCTACACCTTC. This gives the protein CASSSSAGDANYGYTF.

The chain couples TRBV7-9 to TRBJ2-2, with TRBD2 matching 11 bases. Trimming took 2 bases from V and 7 from J; bases not matched to a gene: 6. The CDR3 sequence is 16 residues long. Germline CDR1 reads SEHNR; CDR2 reads FQNEAQ (reference sequence). The CDR3 spells CASSLLLAGVNGELFF. In DNA, the CDR3 is TGTGCCAGCAGCTTACTACTAGCGGGAGTTAACGGGGAGCTGTTTTTT.

The table lists this clonotype with a few counts. The J gene is TRBJ2-4, the V gene TRBV7-9; D unclear. Trimming stripped 7 bases from V and 0 bases from J, with 16 bases between. This CDR3 is built from 16 residues. In germline, CDR1 is SEHNR, CDR2 FQNEAQ (reference sequence). This CDR3 reads CASNGDGQLAKNIQYF. The CDR3 coding sequence is TGTGCCAGCAATGGTGACGGTCAATTAGCCAAAAACATTCAGTACTTC. Full variable domain (rest looked up from reference TRBV7-9 and TRBJ2-4): DTGVSQNPRHKITKRGQNVTFRCDPISEHNRLYWYRQTLGQGPEFLTYFQNEAQLEKSRLLSDRFSAERPKGSFSTLEIQRTEQGDSAMYLCASNGDGQLAKNIQYFGAGTRLSVL.